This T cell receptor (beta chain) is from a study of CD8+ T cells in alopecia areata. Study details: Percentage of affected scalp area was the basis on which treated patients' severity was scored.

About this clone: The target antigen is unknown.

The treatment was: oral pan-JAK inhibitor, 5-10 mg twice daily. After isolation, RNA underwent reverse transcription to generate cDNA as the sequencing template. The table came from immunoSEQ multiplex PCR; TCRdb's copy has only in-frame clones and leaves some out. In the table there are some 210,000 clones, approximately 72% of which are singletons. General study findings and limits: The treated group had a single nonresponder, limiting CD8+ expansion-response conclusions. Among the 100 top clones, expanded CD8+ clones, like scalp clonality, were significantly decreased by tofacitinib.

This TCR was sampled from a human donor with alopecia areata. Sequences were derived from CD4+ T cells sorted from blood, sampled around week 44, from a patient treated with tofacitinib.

In DNA form, the CDR3 reads TGTGCCAGCAGCCCCGGACCACCGAGCACAGATACGCAGTATTTT. Its translation is CASSPGPPSTDTQYF. This chain uses TRBV7-2 with TRBJ2-3; D not certain. Trimming took off 5 bases at V and 0 bases at J, with 12 bases between the two ends. Germline V gene data show CDR1 as SGHTA and CDR2 as FQGNSA. The CDR3 length is 15 residues.